The TCR beta chain under discussion was sequenced for a study of blood T cell repertoires in COVID-19. Generated by immunoSEQ multiplex PCR, the TCRdb table keeps only in-frame clones and is missing some. The repertoire holds hundreds of thousands of clones, 90% seen once, with roughly 2.6% in the top ten. This clone was picked up one time. This CDR3 has 13 residues. Per the germline V gene, CDR1 is SNHLY and CDR2 is FYNNEI. Trimming took off 5 bases at V and 2 bases at J, with 9 bases between the two ends. Material: PBMCs or T cells enriched from blood (not recorded which). The rearrangement uses TRBV2 and TRBJ1-2, with unresolved D. The sequence was obtained from a man aged 55 to 70 who had recovered from COVID-19. CDR3 in DNA: TGTGCCAGCAGTTTGGGCACAAACTATGGCTACACCTTC. The encoded protein is CASSLGTNYGYTF.